This record covers a single T cell receptor (beta chain). Trimming stripped 2 bases from V and 5 bases from J, with 12 bases between. Per germline, CDR1 SGHRS and CDR2 YFSETQ. The CDR3 is 14 residues long. TCRdb processed the RT-PCR reads anew with MiXCR; each CDR3 protein has one entry. The data hold fewer than 800,000 distinct CDR3 sequences, with 13% to 15% observed a single time. Sequenced sample: memory CD4+ T cells from blood. The TCR sequence derives from a female donor in good health, serving as a healthy control. The genes are TRBV5-1 and TRBJ2-3; the D gene is possibly TRBD2 (5 bases). For the CDR3, the DNA is TGCGCCAGCAGCTTCGAGGGAGAATTAGATACGCAGTATTTT. This translates into CASSFEGELDTQYF. Filled out from reference TRBV5-1 and TRBJ2-3, the complete variable domain reads KAGVTQTPRYLIKTRGQQVTLSCSPISGHRSVSWYQQTPGQGLQFLFEYFSETQRNKGNFPGRFSGRQFSNSRSEMNVSTLELGDSALYLCASSFEGELDTQYFGPGTRLTVL.